A single sample gave rise to the 20 T cell receptor beta chains below, sequenced in a study of glioma-infiltrating T cells after dendritic cell vaccination. Generated by immunoSEQ multiplex PCR, the TCRdb table keeps only in-frame clones and is missing some. The sample carries under 4,000 clones, 60% to 80% recorded once. This specimen consisted of tumor tissue, obtained before dendritic cell vaccination. The receptors derive from a human donor with glioblastoma.

This clone appeared a few times. The chain couples TRBV2 to TRBJ1-2; D uncertain. Trimming shortened V by 6 bases and J by 4 bases, and 18 bases separated the two germline ends. This CDR3 has 15 residues. From germline, CDR1 is SNHLY and CDR2 FYNNEI. The CDR3 reads CASSQRSYATYGYTF. As DNA, the CDR3 is TGTGCCAGCAGCCAAAGGAGTTATGCGACCTATGGCTACACCTTC.

The chain links TRBV9 to TRBJ2-1; 10 bases line up with TRBD2. CDR3 size: 15 residues. Unmatched junction bases numbered 6, after V lost 1 base and J lost 8 bases. CDR1 and CDR2 (germline): SGDLS, YYNGEE. Written as DNA, the CDR3 is TGTGCCAGCAGCGTACTAGCGGGGGTTCGGGATGAGCAGTTCTTC. Protein: CASSVLAGVRDEQFF.

This clone was observed once. The genes are TRBV6-5 and TRBJ2-5, with D unresolved. The CDR3 contains 13 residues. CDR1 and CDR2 (germline): MNHEY, SVGAGI. V was trimmed by 2 bases and J by 7 bases, leaving 11 bases between them. CDR3 bases: TGTGCCAGCAGTTACGAGAGATCTGGGACCCAGTACTTC. As protein: CASSYERSGTQYF.

In its sample, this clone was seen once. The J gene is TRBJ1-4, the V gene TRBV4-1; the match to TRBD1 covers 8 bases. The CDR3 extends over 16 amino acids. Trimming cost V 0 bases and J 2 bases; bases outside gene matches: 2. Germline loops: CDR1 MGHRA, CDR2 YSYEKL. The CDR3 region is CASSQDRTGTNEKLFF. CDR3 nucleotide sequence: TGCGCCAGCAGCCAAGATAGGACAGGGACTAATGAAAAACTGTTTTTT.

The V call is TRBV4-2, the J call TRBJ2-3, with unresolved D. The CDR3 spans 14 residues. The ends were cut back, 2 bases at V and 1 base at J, with 7 bases in the middle. The germline V gene encodes CDR1 LGHNA and CDR2 YNFKEQ. In DNA form, the CDR3 reads TGTGCCAGCAGCCAAAACCAGGGCACAGATACGCAGTATTTT. It translates to CASSQNQGTDTQYF.

V usage is TRBV28 and J usage is TRBJ1-1; perhaps TRBD1 as D (5 bases). Germline lookup yields CDR1 MDHEN and CDR2 SYDVKM. This CDR3 region has 13 residues. Between the trimmed V and J ends, which lost 7 bases and 1 base, there was a span of 10 bases. CDR3 sequence: CASIRDGNTEAFF. CDR3 nucleotides: TGTGCCAGCATCAGGGATGGGAACACTGAAGCTTTCTTT.

This chain joins TRBV14 and TRBJ1-5, with 7 bases identical to TRBD1. The trim removed 9 bases at V and 9 bases at J, leaving 11 bases unmatched. CDR3 size: 13 residues. In germline, CDR1 is SGHDN, CDR2 FVKESK. CDR3 protein: CARAGQAPTPQHF. CDR3 nucleotides: TGTGCCAGGGCAGGACAGGCTCCTACGCCCCAGCATTTT.

The chain recombines TRBV5-8 with TRBJ2-1, with 7 bases lining up with TRBD1. The length of the CDR3 is 13 residues. CDR1 is SGHTS, CDR2 YDEGEE, per germline. V dropped 3 bases and J dropped 6; count of bases not matched to a gene: 3. Written as DNA, the CDR3 is TGTGCCAGCAGCTGGGGGACAGTCAATGAGCAGTTCTTC. Amino acids: CASSWGTVNEQFF.

The chain carries TRBV5-1 and TRBJ2-5; a possible D gene is TRBD1 (5 bases). Germline values: CDR1 SGHRS, CDR2 YFSETQ. Trimming pared 3 bases from V and 2 bases from J, leaving 23 bases between. The CDR3 is made up of 18 amino acids. In DNA, the CDR3 is TGCGCCAGCAGCTCCCCCATAAGACAGACGACGTTACAAGAGACCCAGTACTTC. It yields the protein CASSSPIRQTTLQETQYF.

The chain has TRBV10-3 and TRBJ1-5, with 9 bases identical to TRBD1. CDR1 ENHRY and CDR2 SYGVKD come from the germline V gene. Losses at the gene ends were 10 bases for V and 5 bases for J; bases not matched to a gene: 3. This CDR3 has 12 amino acids. CDR3 residues: CAKGQGHQPQHF. CDR3 sequence (DNA): TGTGCCAAGGGACAGGGACATCAGCCCCAGCATTTT.

This chain connects TRBV2 to TRBJ2-2; 8 positions agree with TRBD1. The trim removed 4 bases at V and 0 bases at J, leaving 4 bases unmatched. The V gene's germline CDR1 is SNHLY and CDR2 FYNNEI. The CDR3 runs 16 residues. The CDR3 spells CASSATGAANTGELFF. CDR3 nucleotide sequence: TGTGCCAGCAGTGCGACAGGGGCTGCGAACACCGGGGAGCTGTTTTTT.

The rearrangement links TRBV11-2 to TRBJ2-2; a possible D gene is TRBD1 (5 bases). Germline CDR1 and CDR2: SGHAT and FQNNGV. V was pared by 0 bases and J by 6 bases, with 14 bases between. This CDR3 is built from 16 residues. The CDR3: CASSLEQARRAGELFF. The CDR3, as DNA: TGTGCCAGCAGCTTAGAACAGGCGCGAAGGGCCGGGGAGCTGTTTTTT.

This clone was counted a single time. This chain joins TRBV30 and TRBJ2-3; TRBD2 agrees at 11 bases. In germline, CDR1 is GTSNPN, CDR2 SVGIG (reference sequence). J gave up 5 bases and V 0 bases, and 7 bases lay outside the gene matches. This CDR3 is 16 amino acids long. CDR3 protein: CAWSVGLAGGGDTQYF. DNA of the CDR3: TGTGCCTGGAGTGTAGGGCTAGCGGGGGGTGGAGATACGCAGTATTTT.

The chain carries TRBV6-5 and TRBJ1-1; D might be TRBD1 (6 bases). V was shortened by 5 bases and J by 6 bases, with 13 bases between the two germline ends. This CDR3 region has 13 residues. Germline V CDR1 and CDR2: MNHEY, SVGAGI. DNA for the CDR3: TGTGCCAGCAGTAGACAGGAGATGTCTGAAGCTTTCTTT. Translation: CASSRQEMSEAFF.

This chain uses TRBV19 with TRBJ1-2; 7 bases are a match to TRBD1. The length of the CDR3 is 15 residues. The ends lost 5 bases at V and 0 bases at J; junction bases unmatched: 6. The V gene's germline CDR1 is LNHDA and CDR2 SQIVND (reference sequence). CDR3 protein: CASSFGQATNYGYTF. The CDR3 region has the DNA TGTGCCAGTAGTTTCGGACAGGCAACTAACTATGGCTACACCTTC.

The rearrangement uses TRBV7-3 and TRBJ2-1; no firm D call. This CDR3 is 13 amino acids long. CDR1 and CDR2 (germline): SGHTA, FQGTGA. Deletions cut 0 bases from V and 8 bases from J, with 8 bases between. The CDR3 DNA follows: TGTGCCAGCAGCTTAACGATCGGTTATGAGCAGTTCTTC. As protein: CASSLTIGYEQFF.

The rearrangement links TRBV2 to TRBJ2-5; D is unclear. V lost 4 bases and J 9 bases, leaving 9 bases between the germline ends. Germline V gives CDR1 SNHLY, CDR2 FYNNEI. The CDR3 is made up of 11 amino acids. In DNA, the CDR3 is TGTGCCAGCAGTGGGTCAGTGGCCCAGTACTTC. Protein: CASSGSVAQYF.

Turning to this clone: One junction end disagrees with the germline gene, perhaps due to a read error. This rearrangement joins TRBV7-9 to TRBJ1-2; D is perhaps TRBD1 (6 bases). The CDR3 contains 16 residues. Germline V CDR1 and CDR2: SEHNR, FQNEAQ (reference sequence). CDR3 protein: CASSLAGSGGLHGYTF. CDR3 coding DNA: TGTGCCAGCAGCCTAGCGGGGTCCGGGGGGCTGCATGGCTACACCTTC. The full variable domain, rest sourced from reference TRBV7-9 and TRBJ1-2, is DTGVSQNPRHKITKRGQNVTFRCDPISEHNRLYWYRQTLGQGPEFLTYFQNEAQLEKSRLLSDRFSAERPKGSFSTLEIQRTEQGDSAMYLCASSLAGSGGLHGYTFGSGTRLTVV.

The chain uses TRBV5-1 and TRBJ1-1; 7 bases map to TRBD1. Per germline, CDR1 SGHRS and CDR2 YFSETQ. The trim removed 1 base at V and 0 bases at J, leaving 6 bases unmatched. The CDR3 runs to 16 residues. CDR3: CASSLFWDRMNTEAFF. CDR3 coding DNA: TGCGCCAGCAGCTTGTTTTGGGACAGAATGAACACTGAAGCTTTCTTT.

V usage is TRBV19 and J usage is TRBJ2-5; unclear D gene. V dropped 6 bases and J dropped 2 bases, with 10 bases sitting between them. Per germline, CDR1 LNHDA and CDR2 SQIVND (reference sequence). The CDR3 is made up of 13 amino acids. CDR3 in DNA: TGTGCCAGTAGCCTGACAATTCAAGAGACCCAGTACTTC. The encoded protein is CASSLTIQETQYF.